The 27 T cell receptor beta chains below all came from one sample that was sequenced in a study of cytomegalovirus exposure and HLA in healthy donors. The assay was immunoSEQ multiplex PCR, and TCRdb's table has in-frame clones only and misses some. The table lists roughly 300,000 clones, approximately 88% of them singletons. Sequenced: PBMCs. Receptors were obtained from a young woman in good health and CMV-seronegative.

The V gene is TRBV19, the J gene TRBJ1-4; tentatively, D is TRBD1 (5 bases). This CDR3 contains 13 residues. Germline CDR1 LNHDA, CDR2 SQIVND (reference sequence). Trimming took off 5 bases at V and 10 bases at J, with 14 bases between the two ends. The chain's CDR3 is CASSSLGTAKLFF. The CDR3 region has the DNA TGTGCCAGTAGTTCCCTAGGGACTGCAAAACTGTTTTTT.

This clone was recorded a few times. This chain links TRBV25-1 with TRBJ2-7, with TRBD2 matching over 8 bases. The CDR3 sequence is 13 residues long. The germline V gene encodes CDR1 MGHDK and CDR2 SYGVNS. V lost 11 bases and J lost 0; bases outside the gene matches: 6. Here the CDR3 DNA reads TGTGCCGCCGGGGGGGTCCCCTCCTACGAGCAGTACTTC. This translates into CAAGGVPSYEQYF.

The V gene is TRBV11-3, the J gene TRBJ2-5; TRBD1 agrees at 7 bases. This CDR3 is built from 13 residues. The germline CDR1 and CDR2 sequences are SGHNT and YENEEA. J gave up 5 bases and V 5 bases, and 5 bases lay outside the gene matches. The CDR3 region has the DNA TGTGCCAGCAGCCGACAGGGCGGGGAGACCCAGTACTTC. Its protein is CASSRQGGETQYF.

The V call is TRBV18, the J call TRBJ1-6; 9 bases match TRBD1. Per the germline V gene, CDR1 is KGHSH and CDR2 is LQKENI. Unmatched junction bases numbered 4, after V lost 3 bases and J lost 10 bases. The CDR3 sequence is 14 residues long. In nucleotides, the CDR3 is TGTGCCAGCTCACCGGGACAGGGCGGGTCACCCCTCCACTTT. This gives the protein CASSPGQGGSPLHF.

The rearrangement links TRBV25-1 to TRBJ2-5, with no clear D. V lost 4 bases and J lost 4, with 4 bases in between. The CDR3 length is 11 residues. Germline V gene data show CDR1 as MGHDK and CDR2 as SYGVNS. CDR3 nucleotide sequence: TGTGCCAGCAGTGCGGGAGAGACCCAGTACTTC. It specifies CASSAGETQYF.

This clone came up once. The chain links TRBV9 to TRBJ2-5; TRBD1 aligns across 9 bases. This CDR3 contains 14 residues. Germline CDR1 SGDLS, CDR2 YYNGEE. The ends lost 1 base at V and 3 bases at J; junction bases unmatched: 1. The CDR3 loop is CASSVRTGEETQYF. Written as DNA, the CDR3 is TGTGCCAGCAGCGTACGGACAGGGGAAGAGACCCAGTACTTC. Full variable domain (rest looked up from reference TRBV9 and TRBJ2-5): DSGVTQTPKHLITATGQRVTLRCSPRSGDLSVYWYQQSLDQGLQFLIQYYNGEERAKGNILERFSAQQFPDLHSELNLSSLELGDSALYFCASSVRTGEETQYFGPGTRLLVL.

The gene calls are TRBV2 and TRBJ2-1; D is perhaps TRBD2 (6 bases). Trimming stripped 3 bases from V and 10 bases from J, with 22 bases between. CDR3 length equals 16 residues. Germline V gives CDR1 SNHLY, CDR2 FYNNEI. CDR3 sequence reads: CASSDIPGKAGGEQFF. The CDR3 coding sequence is TGTGCCAGCAGTGATATTCCGGGAAAAGCGGGTGGGGAGCAGTTCTTC.

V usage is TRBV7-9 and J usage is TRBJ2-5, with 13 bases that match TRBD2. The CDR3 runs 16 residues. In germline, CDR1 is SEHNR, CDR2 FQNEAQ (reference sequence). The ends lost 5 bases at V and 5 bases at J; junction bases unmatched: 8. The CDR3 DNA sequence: TGTGCCAGCAGCACCCCGGGACTAGCGGGAAAGGAGACCCAGTACTTC. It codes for CASSTPGLAGKETQYF.

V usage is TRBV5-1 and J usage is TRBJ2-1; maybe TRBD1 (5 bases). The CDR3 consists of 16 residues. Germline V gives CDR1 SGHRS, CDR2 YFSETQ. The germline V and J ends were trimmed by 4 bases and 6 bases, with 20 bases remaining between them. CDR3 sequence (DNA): TGCGCCAGCAGCCCCCCCCTGTCAGGGATCACCAATGAGCAGTTCTTC. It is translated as CASSPPLSGITNEQFF. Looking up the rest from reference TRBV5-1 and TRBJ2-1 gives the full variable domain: KAGVTQTPRYLIKTRGQQVTLSCSPISGHRSVSWYQQTPGQGLQFLFEYFSETQRNKGNFPGRFSGRQFSNSRSEMNVSTLELGDSALYLCASSPPLSGITNEQFFGPGTRLTVL.

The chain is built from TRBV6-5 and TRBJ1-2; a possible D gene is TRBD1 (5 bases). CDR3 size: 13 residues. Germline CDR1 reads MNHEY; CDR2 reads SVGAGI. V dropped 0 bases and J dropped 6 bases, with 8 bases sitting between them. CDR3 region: CASSYSRGNGYTF. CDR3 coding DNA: TGTGCCAGCAGTTACTCACGGGGGAATGGCTACACCTTC.

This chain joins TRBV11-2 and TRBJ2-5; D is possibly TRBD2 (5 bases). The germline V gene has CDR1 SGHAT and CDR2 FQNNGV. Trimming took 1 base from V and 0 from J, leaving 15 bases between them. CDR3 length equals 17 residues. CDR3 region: CASSLVSGLSNQETQYF. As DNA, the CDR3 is TGTGCCAGCAGCTTAGTTTCGGGGTTAAGTAACCAAGAGACCCAGTACTTC.

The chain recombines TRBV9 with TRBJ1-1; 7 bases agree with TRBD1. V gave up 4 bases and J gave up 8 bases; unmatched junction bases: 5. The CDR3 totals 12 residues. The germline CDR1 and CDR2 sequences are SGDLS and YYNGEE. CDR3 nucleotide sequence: TGTGCCAGCAGCCCTACAGGGGACGAAGCTTTCTTT. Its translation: CASSPTGDEAFF.

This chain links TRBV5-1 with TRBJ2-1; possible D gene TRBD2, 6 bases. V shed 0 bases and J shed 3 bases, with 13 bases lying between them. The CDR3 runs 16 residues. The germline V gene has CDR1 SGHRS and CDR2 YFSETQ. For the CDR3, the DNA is TGCGCCAGCAGCTTGGCCCTCAGCGGGCACTACAATGAGCAGTTCTTC. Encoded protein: CASSLALSGHYNEQFF. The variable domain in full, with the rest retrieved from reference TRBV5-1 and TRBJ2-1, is KAGVTQTPRYLIKTRGQQVTLSCSPISGHRSVSWYQQTPGQGLQFLFEYFSETQRNKGNFPGRFSGRQFSNSRSEMNVSTLELGDSALYLCASSLALSGHYNEQFFGPGTRLTVL.

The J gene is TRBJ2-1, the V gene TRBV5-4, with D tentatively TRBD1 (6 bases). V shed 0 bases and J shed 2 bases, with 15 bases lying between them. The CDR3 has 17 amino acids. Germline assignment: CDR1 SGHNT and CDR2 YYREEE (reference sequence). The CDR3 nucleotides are TGTGCCAGCAGCTTGGAGGGGCGCTCAGGGGCCTACAATGAGCAGTTCTTC. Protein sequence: CASSLEGRSGAYNEQFF.

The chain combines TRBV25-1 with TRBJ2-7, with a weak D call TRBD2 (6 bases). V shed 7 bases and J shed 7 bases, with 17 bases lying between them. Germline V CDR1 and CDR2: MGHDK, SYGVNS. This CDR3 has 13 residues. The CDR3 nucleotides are TGTGCCAGCACCACAACGGGAGTGAATGAGCAGTACTTC. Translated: CASTTTGVNEQYF.

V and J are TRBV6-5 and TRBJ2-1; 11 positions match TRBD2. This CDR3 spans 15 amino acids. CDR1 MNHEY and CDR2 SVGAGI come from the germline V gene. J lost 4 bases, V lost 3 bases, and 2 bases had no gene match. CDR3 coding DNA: TGTGCCAGCAGTTATAGCGGGAGGGCGTACAATGAGCAGTTCTTC. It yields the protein CASSYSGRAYNEQFF.

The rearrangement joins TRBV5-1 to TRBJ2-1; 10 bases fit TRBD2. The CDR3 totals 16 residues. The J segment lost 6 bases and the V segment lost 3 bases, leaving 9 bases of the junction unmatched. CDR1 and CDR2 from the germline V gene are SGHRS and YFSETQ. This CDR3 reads CASSSLAGAGGNEQFF. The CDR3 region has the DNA TGCGCCAGCAGCTCCCTAGCGGGAGCGGGTGGCAATGAGCAGTTCTTC.

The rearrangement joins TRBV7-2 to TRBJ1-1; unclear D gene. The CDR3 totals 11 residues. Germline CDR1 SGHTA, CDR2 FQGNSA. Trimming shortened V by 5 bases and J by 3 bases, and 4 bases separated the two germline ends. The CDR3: CASSLYTEAFF. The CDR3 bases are TGTGCCAGCAGCCTGTACACTGAAGCTTTCTTT.

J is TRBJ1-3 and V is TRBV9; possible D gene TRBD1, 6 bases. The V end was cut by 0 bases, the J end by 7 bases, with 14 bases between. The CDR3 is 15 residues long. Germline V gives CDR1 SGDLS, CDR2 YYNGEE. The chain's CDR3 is CASSVAQGGGNTIYF. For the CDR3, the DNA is TGTGCCAGCAGCGTAGCCCAAGGGGGGGGTAACACCATATATTTT.

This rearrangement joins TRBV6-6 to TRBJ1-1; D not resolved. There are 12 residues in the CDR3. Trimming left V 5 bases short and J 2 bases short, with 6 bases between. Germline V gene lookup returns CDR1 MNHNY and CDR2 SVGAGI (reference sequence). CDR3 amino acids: CASSTANTEAFF. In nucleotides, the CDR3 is TGTGCCAGCAGTACAGCTAACACTGAAGCTTTCTTT.

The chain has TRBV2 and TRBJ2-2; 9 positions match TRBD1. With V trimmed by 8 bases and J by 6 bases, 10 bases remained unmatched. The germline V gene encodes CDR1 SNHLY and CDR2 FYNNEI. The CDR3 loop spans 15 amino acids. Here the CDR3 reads CASVGRGQGPGELFF. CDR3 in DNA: TGTGCCAGCGTAGGGCGTGGACAGGGGCCCGGGGAGCTGTTTTTT. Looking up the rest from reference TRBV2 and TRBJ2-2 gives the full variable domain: EPEVTQTPSHQVTQMGQEVILRCVPISNHLYFYWYRQILGQKVEFLVSFYNNEISEKSEIFDDQFSVERPDGSNFTLKIRSTKLEDSAMYFCASVGRGQGPGELFFGEGSRLTVL.

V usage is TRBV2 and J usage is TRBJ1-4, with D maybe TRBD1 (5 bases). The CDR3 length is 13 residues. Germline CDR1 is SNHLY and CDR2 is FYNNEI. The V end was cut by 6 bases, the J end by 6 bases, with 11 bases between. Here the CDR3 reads CASSGGWDEKLFF. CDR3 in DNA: TGTGCCAGCAGCGGGGGGTGGGATGAAAAACTGTTTTTT.

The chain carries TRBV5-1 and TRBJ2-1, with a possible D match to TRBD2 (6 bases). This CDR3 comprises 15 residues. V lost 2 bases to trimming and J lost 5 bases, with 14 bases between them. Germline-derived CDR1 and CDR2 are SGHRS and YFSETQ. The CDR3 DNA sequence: TGCGCCAGCAGCTTCGGAACTAGCCCCAACAATGAGCAGTTCTTC. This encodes CASSFGTSPNNEQFF.

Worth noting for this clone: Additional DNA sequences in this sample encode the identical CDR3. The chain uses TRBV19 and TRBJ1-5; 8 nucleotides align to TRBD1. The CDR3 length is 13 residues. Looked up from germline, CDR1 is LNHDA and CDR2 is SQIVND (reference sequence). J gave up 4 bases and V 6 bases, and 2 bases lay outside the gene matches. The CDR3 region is CASSRQGNQPQHF. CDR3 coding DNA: TGTGCCAGTAGCCGACAGGGGAATCAGCCCCAGCATTTT.

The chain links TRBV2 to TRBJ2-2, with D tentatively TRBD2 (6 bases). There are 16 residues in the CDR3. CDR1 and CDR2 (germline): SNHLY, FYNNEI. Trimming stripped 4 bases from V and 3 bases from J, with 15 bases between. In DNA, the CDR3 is TGTGCCAGCAGTGCACACCAGACTAGAGACACCGGGGAGCTGTTTTTT. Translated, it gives CASSAHQTRDTGELFF.

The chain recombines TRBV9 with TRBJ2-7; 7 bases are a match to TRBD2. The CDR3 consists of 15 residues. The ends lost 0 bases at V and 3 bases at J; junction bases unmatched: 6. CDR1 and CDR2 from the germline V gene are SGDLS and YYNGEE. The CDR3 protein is CASSVAPAGSYEQYF. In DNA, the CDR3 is TGTGCCAGCAGCGTAGCCCCAGCGGGAAGCTACGAGCAGTACTTC.

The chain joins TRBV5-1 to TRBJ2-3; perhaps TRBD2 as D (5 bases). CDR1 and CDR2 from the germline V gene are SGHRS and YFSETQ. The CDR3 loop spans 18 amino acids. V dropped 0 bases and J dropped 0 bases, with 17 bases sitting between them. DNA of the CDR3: TGCGCCAGCAGCTTGGGAGGGCTTCGGCCGTTGAGCACAGATACGCAGTATTTT. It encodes CASSLGGLRPLSTDTQYF.